Each of the 3 T cell receptor beta chains below was sequenced from the same sample in a study of blood T cell dynamics during melanoma immunotherapy. The sample's time point: pre-treatment baseline. Sequencing was performed with immunoSEQ multiplex PCR; in TCRdb, only in-frame clones are kept and a portion is missing. The sample carries about 22,000 clones, nearly 90% recorded once. The starting material was blood, obtained from a patient treated with checkpoint blockade. All receptors derive from a human donor with melanoma.

This clone was counted once. The chain links TRBV5-1 to TRBJ2-3; 8 nucleotides line up with TRBD2. With 3 bases clipped from V and 3 bases from J, the junction kept 6 bases outside the gene matches. Per the germline V gene, CDR1 is SGHRS and CDR2 is YFSETQ. The CDR3 has 15 amino acids. This chain's CDR3 is CASSSSGGGTDTQYF. CDR3 nucleotides: TGCGCCAGCAGCTCCTCGGGCGGGGGGACAGATACGCAGTATTTT.

The V gene is TRBV19, the J gene TRBJ2-5; possible D gene TRBD2, 5 bases. The CDR3 length is 16 residues. Germline assignment: CDR1 LNHDA and CDR2 SQIVND (reference sequence). V was trimmed by 3 bases and J by 1 base, leaving 15 bases between them. CDR3 amino acids: CASSMGRGDFQETQYF. The CDR3 coding sequence is TGTGCCAGTAGTATGGGTCGGGGAGATTTCCAAGAGACCCAGTACTTC.

The chain has TRBV18 and TRBJ1-2; a weak D match, TRBD1 (5 bases). Trimming removed 4 bases at V and 3 bases at J, with 12 bases between. Germline loops: CDR1 KGHSH, CDR2 LQKENI. The CDR3 has 14 amino acids. For the CDR3, the DNA is TGTGCCAGCTCACGGACCGGGACCGACTATGGCTACACCTTC. This sequence encodes CASSRTGTDYGYTF.